The 25 T cell receptor beta chains presented below share a single source sample, sequenced in a study of patients and donors after allogeneic stem cell transplantation. TCRdb redid the calling of the RT-PCR reads with MiXCR, one entry per CDR3 protein. The sample shows some 150,000 distinct CDR3 sequences, roughly two fifths of them seen only once. The specimen sequenced was blood, either unsorted or a sorted T cell fraction (not recorded which). Source of these receptors: a human donor who was either an allogeneic HSCT recipient or a stem cell or donor lymphocyte infusion donor (not recorded which). It is not recorded whose cells these are; they may come from a transplant donor.

The chain recombines TRBV5-1 with TRBJ2-2, with a possible D match to TRBD2 (5 bases). V was clipped by 3 bases and J by 4 bases, with 19 bases between them. This CDR3 comprises 17 residues. The germline V gene has CDR1 SGHRS and CDR2 YFSETQ. The CDR3 coding sequence is TGCGCCAGCAGCTCCGACTATCTCGGAAGGCCCACCGGGGAGCTGTTTTTT. Protein: CASSSDYLGRPTGELFF.

The rearrangement links TRBV6-2 or TRBV6-3 to TRBJ2-5; TRBD2 agrees at 7 bases. Per the germline V gene, CDR1 is MNHEY and CDR2 is SVGEGT. Germline trimming cut 6 bases from V and 5 bases from J; bases unmatched to any gene: 12. The length of the CDR3 is 15 residues. CDR3 in amino acids: CASSRKGLVRETQYF. DNA for the CDR3: TGTGCCAGCAGCCGCAAAGGACTAGTCAGGGAGACCCAGTACTTC.

This clonotype showed up just a few times. The chain has TRBV29-1 and TRBJ2-1; 7 bases are shared with TRBD1. The V gene's germline CDR1 is SQVTM and CDR2 ANQGSEA. The CDR3 is 12 amino acids. Trimming at V came to 5 bases and at J to 7 bases, leaving 5 bases not matched to a gene. The CDR3 DNA follows: TGCAGCGTTACCGAACAGGGGAATGAGCAGTTCTTC. As protein: CSVTEQGNEQFF.

This clonotype was found a few times. The chain is built from TRBV4-2 and TRBJ1-1, with D maybe TRBD1 (6 bases). V lost 0 bases and J lost 7, with 15 bases in between. CDR1 and CDR2 from the germline V gene are LGHNA and YNFKEQ. CDR3 size: 15 residues. CDR3 sequence (DNA): TGTGCCAGCAGCCAAGAATCCCCAGACAGGAGTGAAGCTTTCTTT. Translating it yields CASSQESPDRSEAFF.

V is TRBV2 and J is TRBJ2-5, with D unclear. The V gene lost 6 bases and the J gene lost 3 bases, with 11 bases spanning the gap. Germline V gives CDR1 SNHLY, CDR2 FYNNEI. The CDR3 loop spans 13 amino acids. CDR3 protein: CASSPGWKETQYF. Here the CDR3 DNA reads TGTGCCAGCAGCCCTGGGTGGAAAGAGACCCAGTACTTC.

This clonotype has more than one count but fewer than ten. The V gene is TRBV20-1, the J gene TRBJ1-4; D is uncertain. The germline V gene encodes CDR1 DFQATT and CDR2 SNEGSKA (reference sequence). V was pared by 0 bases and J by 7 bases, with 3 bases between. The CDR3 contains 11 residues. Written as DNA, the CDR3 is TGCAGTGCTAGAGATCGTGAAAAACTGTTTTTT. It is translated as CSARDREKLFF.

This clonotype was detected only a few times. This chain uses TRBV20-1 with TRBJ1-5, with unresolved D. The germline gives CDR1 DFQATT, CDR2 SNEGSKA (reference sequence). Trimming left V 0 bases short and J 3 bases short, with 9 bases between. The CDR3 consists of 14 residues. The CDR3 coding sequence is TGCAGTGCTAGAGACGGACGGACCAATCAGCCCCAGCATTTT. Translated: CSARDGRTNQPQHF.

This clonotype was seen only a few times. V usage is TRBV12-3 or TRBV12-4 and J usage is TRBJ1-6, with 7 bases lining up with TRBD1. V dropped 6 bases and J dropped 7; count of bases not matched to a gene: 9. The CDR3 runs 15 residues. The CDR3 spells CASSNWDSVNSPLHF. CDR3 DNA: TGTGCCAGCAGCAACTGGGACAGTGTGAATTCACCCCTCCACTTT.

This chain connects TRBV29-1 to TRBJ2-3; 7 nucleotides line up with TRBD1. From germline, CDR1 is SQVTM and CDR2 ANQGSEA. V lost 6 bases to trimming and J lost 1 base; unmatched junction nucleotides: 10. The CDR3 covers 15 residues. Here the CDR3 DNA reads TGCAGCGTCCACGGCGGACAGGAGGGCACAGATACGCAGTATTTT. This codes for CSVHGGQEGTDTQYF.

V usage is TRBV10-1 and J usage is TRBJ2-1; TRBD1 aligns across 10 bases. The V segment lost 0 bases and the J segment 8 bases; nucleotides outside the gene matches: 7. The CDR3 is 16 residues long. Germline V gene sequence: CDR1 WNHNN, CDR2 SYGVQD (reference sequence). CDR3 coding DNA: TGCGCCAGCAGTGAGTCGAAGGGACAGGGGACTGATGAGCAGTTCTTC. Protein: CASSESKGQGTDEQFF.

This clonotype occurred a few times. The chain combines TRBV10-3 with TRBJ1-2, with 7 positions matching TRBD1. In germline, CDR1 is ENHRY, CDR2 SYGVKD. CDR3 length: 13 residues. The trim removed 10 bases at V and 6 bases at J, leaving 11 bases unmatched. The CDR3 is CATGNGQVDGYTF. CDR3 in DNA: TGTGCCACCGGCAATGGACAGGTTGATGGCTACACCTTC.

The V call is TRBV7-2, the J call TRBJ1-2; tentative D call: TRBD1 (6 bases). Per germline, CDR1 SGHTA and CDR2 FQGNSA. The CDR3 extends over 13 amino acids. The V end was cut by 4 bases, the J end by 2 bases, with 8 bases between. CDR3 amino acids: CASSSQGNYGYTF. The DNA for the CDR3 is TGTGCCAGCAGCTCACAGGGAAACTATGGCTACACCTTC.

The chain recombines TRBV12-5 with TRBJ2-5, with a tentative D call TRBD2 (5 bases). The CDR3 sequence is 12 residues long. CDR1 is LGHNT and CDR2 is FRNRAP in the germline V gene. V was clipped by 6 bases and J by 4 bases, with 9 bases between them. The CDR3 bases are TGTGCTAGTGGACCTAGCACAGAGACCCAGTACTTC. Translation: CASGPSTETQYF. Looking up the rest from reference TRBV12-5 and TRBJ2-5 gives the full variable domain: DARVTQTPRHKVTEMGQEVTMRCQPILGHNTVFWYRQTMMQGLELLAYFRNRAPLDDSGMPKDRFSAEMPDATLATLKIQPSEPRDSAVYFCASGPSTETQYFGPGTRLLVL.

The chain joins TRBV12-3 or TRBV12-4 to TRBJ1-3; 7 positions agree with TRBD1. This CDR3 contains 16 residues. V dropped 3 bases and J dropped 0; count of bases not matched to a gene: 5. CDR3 sequence: CASSFFTGDSGNTIYF. CDR3 DNA: TGTGCCAGCAGTTTCTTCACAGGGGACTCTGGAAACACCATATATTTT.

The chain joins TRBV20-1 to TRBJ1-1; D unclear. Trimming shortened V by 5 bases and J by 7 bases, and 11 bases separated the two germline ends. CDR3 length: 11 amino acids. Germline CDR1 is DFQATT and CDR2 is SNEGSKA (reference sequence). This CDR3 is CSAAPGSEAFF. CDR3 nucleotides: TGCAGTGCTGCCCCCGGGAGTGAAGCTTTCTTT.

This clonotype was counted a few times. This chain connects TRBV20-1 to TRBJ2-1, with 8 nucleotides matching TRBD2. Germline values: CDR1 DFQATT, CDR2 SNEGSKA (reference sequence). Losses at the gene ends were 1 base for V and 5 bases for J; bases not matched to a gene: 7. This CDR3 has 15 residues. In DNA form, the CDR3 reads TGCAGTGCTAGAGCGACGCGGGGGGCGAACAATGAGCAGTTCTTC. Translation: CSARATRGANNEQFF.

Concerning this clonotype: One end of the junction does not line up with germline, which may come from a read error. The chain combines TRBV7-4 with TRBJ2-5; TRBD1 agrees at 9 bases. The germline V gene has CDR1 SGHVT and CDR2 SQSDAQ. The CDR3 runs to 15 residues. This CDR3 reads CAGSGPGQGEETQYF. Written as DNA, the CDR3 is TGTGCCGGCAGCGGGCCGGGACAGGGAGAAGAGACCCAGTACTTC.

This clonotype has more than one count but fewer than ten. The rearrangement joins TRBV9 to TRBJ2-7; D is perhaps TRBD1 (6 bases). Trimming pared 4 bases from V and 5 bases from J, leaving 19 bases between. The CDR3 length is 15 residues. The germline CDR1 and CDR2 sequences are SGDLS and YYNGEE. In DNA, the CDR3 is TGTGCCAGCAGCCCGGGACAATCGGGAATAAACGAGCAGTACTTC. It specifies CASSPGQSGINEQYF.

The J gene is TRBJ1-3, the V gene TRBV12-3 or TRBV12-4; weak D call: TRBD1 (5 bases). The CDR3 spans 14 residues. V gave up 6 bases and J gave up 1 base, with 10 bases separating them. CDR3 residues: CASRPAGSGNTIYF. The CDR3 DNA reads as TGTGCCAGCAGACCGGCAGGGTCTGGAAACACCATATATTTT.

The chain couples TRBV6-5 to TRBJ2-3, with D uncertain. The CDR3 has 15 amino acids. V was clipped by 4 bases and J by 0 bases, with 11 bases between them. Germline V CDR1 and CDR2: MNHEY, SVGAGI. In DNA, the CDR3 is TGTGCCAGCAGTTCCGCGGCCCCTAGCACAGATACGCAGTATTTT. Its translation: CASSSAAPSTDTQYF.

This sequence joins TRBV7-9 and TRBJ2-7; 7 bases map to TRBD2. The junction had 9 bases not matched to a gene; V was cut back by 2 bases and J by 5 bases. The CDR3 contains 15 residues. Germline V gives CDR1 SEHNR, CDR2 FQNEAQ (reference sequence). The CDR3 nucleotides are TGTGCCAGCAGCTTAAGCCGGACGGGAGGTCACGAGCAGTACTTC. Protein sequence: CASSLSRTGGHEQYF.

On this clonotype: The junction shows a germline mismatch at one end, possibly a read error. V and J are TRBV7-7 and TRBJ2-1, with D perhaps matching TRBD2 (7 bases). The length of the CDR3 is 14 residues. Germline CDR1 and CDR2: SSHAT and FNYEAQ (reference sequence). CDR3 DNA sequence: TGTGCTAGCAGCTTGGTGGGGGGGGCCAATGAGCAGTTCTTC. This encodes CASSLVGGANEQFF.

The CDR3 coding sequence is TGTGCCAGCAGCCAAGACGGAATTACCTACGAGCAGTACGTC. Protein: CASSQDGITYEQYV. The V and J genes are TRBV3-1 and TRBJ2-7, with no clear D. Trimming shortened V by 0 bases and J by 2 bases, and 8 bases separated the two germline ends. CDR3 length equals 14 residues. CDR1 is LGHDT and CDR2 is YNNKEL in the germline V gene (reference sequence).

The V call is TRBV7-2, the J call TRBJ1-1; weak D call: TRBD1 (6 bases). In germline, CDR1 is SGHTA, CDR2 FQGNSA. This CDR3 is built from 13 residues. Trimming cost V 1 base and J 10 bases, with 13 bases left between them. The CDR3 coding sequence is TGTGCCAGCAGCTTAGACATCCAGGGGTTAGCTTTCTTT. Translating it yields CASSLDIQGLAFF.

The chain is built from TRBV9 and TRBJ2-7; 8 nucleotides agree with TRBD2. The CDR3 covers 15 residues. V gave up 0 bases and J gave up 2 bases; unmatched junction bases: 4. The V gene's germline CDR1 is SGDLS and CDR2 YYNGEE. The CDR3 sequence is CASSVATGLAYEQYF. The DNA for the CDR3 is TGTGCCAGCAGCGTAGCTACGGGACTAGCCTACGAGCAGTACTTC.